The 21 T cell receptor beta chains given below trace back to one sample, sequenced in a study of T cells in Graves' hyperthyroidism and ophthalmopathy. Amplification targeted TCR beta CDR3 regions from RNA transcripts. First-round RT-PCR of the TCR CDR3 relied on the HTBI primer set. TCRdb re-called the multiplex PCR reads through MiXCR, storing one row per CDR3 protein. The sample records hundreds of thousands of distinct CDR3 sequences, roughly 14% being singletons. Specimen: blood. The source of these receptors is a woman aged 40 to 50 with Graves' ophthalmopathy.

This clonotype has just a few counts. V is TRBV2 and J is TRBJ2-7; possibly TRBD1 or TRBD2 for D (6 bases each). V gave up 4 bases and J gave up 12 bases, with 19 bases separating them. Germline V gives CDR1 SNHLY, CDR2 FYNNEI. This CDR3 contains 13 residues. DNA of the CDR3: TGTGCCAGCAGTGCCTCCTTAGGGGGGAGAGTGTACTTC. Protein: CASSASLGGRVYF.

This clonotype has at least ten counts. The chain employs TRBV6-1 and TRBJ2-5; the D gene is possibly TRBD1 (6 bases). The length of the CDR3 is 14 residues. Germline V gene data show CDR1 as MNHNS and CDR2 as SASEGT. V lost 2 bases to trimming and J lost 5 bases, with 12 bases between them. CDR3 nucleotide sequence: TGTGCCAGCAGTGAACAACAGGGCGGGGAGACCCAGTACTTC. This gives the protein CASSEQQGGETQYF.

The rearrangement joins TRBV20-1 to TRBJ1-2; 8 bases agree with TRBD1. CDR1 is DFQATT and CDR2 is SNEGSKA in the germline V gene (reference sequence). The CDR3 has 14 amino acids. V gave up 4 bases and J gave up 2 bases; unmatched junction bases: 6. The DNA for the CDR3 is TGCAGTGCTAAAACGACAGGGGCGAACTATGGCTACACCTTC. It specifies CSAKTTGANYGYTF.

This clonotype was detected many times. The chain carries TRBV4-3 and TRBJ2-7; D is possibly TRBD1 (6 bases). This CDR3 region has 15 residues. V lost 4 bases to trimming and J lost 2 bases, with 15 bases between them. CDR1 is LGHNA, CDR2 YSLEER, per germline. CDR3 sequence: CASSLSVQGTYEQYF. In DNA, the CDR3 is TGCGCCAGCAGCCTATCAGTACAGGGTACCTACGAGCAGTACTTC.

This clonotype has only a few counts. The conserved final phenylalanine or tryptophan is absent from the CDR3, which likely points to a read error. V gene TRBV28 combines with J gene TRBJ2-7, with no clear D. The CDR3 contains 13 residues. V shed 5 bases and J shed 7 bases, with 15 bases lying between them. Germline V gene sequence: CDR1 MDHEN, CDR2 SYDVKM. CDR3 sequence: CASSPPHRGEQYS. Written as DNA, the CDR3 is TGTGCCAGCAGTCCCCCTCATCGTGGGGAGCAGTACTCC.

CDR3 sequence: CASSFSGTAMNTEAFF. In DNA form, the CDR3 reads TGTGCCAGCAGCTTCTCCGGGACAGCTATGAACACTGAAGCTTTCTTT. The V and J genes are TRBV11-2 and TRBJ1-1, with TRBD1 matching 7 bases. Germline V CDR1 and CDR2: SGHAT, FQNNGV. V was clipped by 3 bases and J by 0 bases; unmatched bases: 7. The CDR3 is 16 residues long.

This clonotype has a count of ten or more. The genes are TRBV30 and TRBJ2-7; tentative D call: TRBD1 (5 bases). V lost 2 bases and J 6 bases, leaving 14 bases between the germline ends. The CDR3 is made up of 13 amino acids. Germline V gene sequence: CDR1 GTSNPN, CDR2 SVGIG (reference sequence). This CDR3 is CAWSSDIGSEQYF. The CDR3 bases are TGTGCCTGGAGTTCGGACATCGGCTCCGAGCAGTACTTC.

In the case of this clonotype: An end of the junction differs from the germline gene, which may be a read error. The chain employs TRBV20-1 and TRBJ2-7, with 11 bases lining up with TRBD2. The CDR3 sequence is 11 residues long. Germline V gives CDR1 DFQATT, CDR2 SNEGSKA (reference sequence). CDR3 protein: CSARDPGLAAF. The CDR3 bases are TGCAGTGCTAGAGATCCGGGACTAGCGGCTTTC.

This chain uses TRBV12-3 or TRBV12-4 with TRBJ2-5; no definite D call. The V end was cut by 4 bases, the J end by 0 bases, with 12 bases between. The CDR3 spans 15 residues. CDR3 nucleotides: TGTGCCAGCAGTTCCCATGGACGGAACCAAGAGACCCAGTACTTC. It specifies CASSSHGRNQETQYF.

The chain has TRBV6-1 and TRBJ1-2; 8 nucleotides match TRBD1. There are 16 residues in the CDR3. Germline V gene data show CDR1 as MNHNS and CDR2 as SASEGT. J was trimmed by 0 bases and V by 4 bases; bases with no gene match: 7. The CDR3 nucleotides read TGTGCCAGCAGTGCATGGGACAGGATGTCTAACTATGGCTACACCTTC. It encodes CASSAWDRMSNYGYTF.

The sample holds many counts of this clonotype. The chain uses TRBV28 and TRBJ1-2; TRBD1 aligns across 7 bases. Germline CDR1 MDHEN, CDR2 SYDVKM. The length of the CDR3 is 13 residues. J was trimmed by 4 bases and V by 8 bases; bases with no gene match: 7. CDR3 nucleotides: TGTGCCAGCGGGGAGGGGGACAGCTATGGCTACACCTTC. Residues: CASGEGDSYGYTF.

This clonotype was counted many times. J is TRBJ1-5 and V is TRBV6-5; D is possibly TRBD1 (5 bases). Germline loops: CDR1 MNHEY, CDR2 SVGAGI. Trimming took 2 bases from V and 1 from J, leaving 12 bases between them. The CDR3 covers 16 residues. DNA of the CDR3: TGTGCCAGCAGTTACCTTGGGACGGGGAGCAATCAGCCCCAGCATTTT. This gives the protein CASSYLGTGSNQPQHF.

The table lists this clonotype with many counts. The V and J genes are TRBV7-8 and TRBJ2-7; a possible D gene is TRBD1 (7 bases). V was cut by 5 bases and J by 3 bases, with 20 bases left in between. This CDR3 comprises 16 residues. Germline lookup yields CDR1 SGHVS and CDR2 FQNEAQ. CDR3 nucleotides: TGTGCCAGCAGCGGAACACCGACAGGGACTTTCTACGAGCAGTACTTC. Its translation is CASSGTPTGTFYEQYF. The full variable domain, rest sourced from reference TRBV7-8 and TRBJ2-7, is GAGVSQSPRYKVAKRGQDVALRCDPISGHVSLFWYQQALGQGPEFLTYFQNEAQLDKSGLPSDRFFAERPEGSVSTLKIQRTQQEDSAVYLCASSGTPTGTFYEQYFGPGTRLTVT.

In its sample, this clonotype was seen many times. V and J are TRBV12-3 or TRBV12-4 and TRBJ2-2; tentatively, D is TRBD2 (5 bases). V was cut by 6 bases and J by 5 bases, with 10 bases left in between. The CDR3 extends over 13 amino acids. For the CDR3, the DNA is TGTGCCAGCAGCTCACTAGGAACCGGGGAGCTGTTTTTT. The encoded protein is CASSSLGTGELFF.

This clonotype occurred a few times. J is TRBJ1-5 and V is TRBV14; no reliable D call. V lost 0 bases and J 8 bases, leaving 8 bases between the germline ends. Germline V gene sequence: CDR1 SGHDN, CDR2 FVKESK. The CDR3 totals 13 residues. The CDR3 loop reads CASSQDWGEPQHF. The CDR3 DNA follows: TGTGCCAGCAGCCAAGATTGGGGAGAGCCCCAGCATTTT.

This clonotype was found many times. The V call is TRBV11-2, the J call TRBJ2-7; possible D gene TRBD1, 5 bases. This CDR3 contains 14 residues. Trimming stripped 3 bases from V and 3 bases from J, with 12 bases between. Germline CDR1 and CDR2: SGHAT and FQNNGV. CDR3 DNA sequence: TGTGCCAGCAGCTTCCTTCCCAGGGACTACGAGCAGTACTTC. It is translated as CASSFLPRDYEQYF.

This clonotype has ten or more counts. The chain carries TRBV11-1 and TRBJ1-1, with D possibly being TRBD1 (5 bases). V lost 3 bases and J lost 4, with 18 bases in between. Germline CDR1 SGHAT, CDR2 FQDESV (reference sequence). This CDR3 contains 16 residues. As DNA, the CDR3 is TGTGCCAGCAGCTTGGGGCCCGAGAAGGTAGGCACTGAAGCTTTCTTT. Translation gives CASSLGPEKVGTEAFF.

This clonotype was observed at least ten times. The V gene is TRBV29-1, the J gene TRBJ1-1; D not certain. This CDR3 is 12 amino acids long. CDR1 SQVTM and CDR2 ANQGSEA come from the germline V gene. Trimming stripped 4 bases from V and 6 bases from J, with 12 bases between. CDR3 amino acids: CSVAVPEAEAFF. The CDR3 bases are TGCAGCGTTGCCGTCCCGGAGGCTGAAGCTTTCTTT.

This clonotype came up many times. This sequence joins TRBV12-3 or TRBV12-4 and TRBJ2-5; D unresolved. The CDR3 is 14 residues long. V lost 6 bases and J lost 2, with 13 bases in between. The CDR3 is CASSPFGVQETQYF. The CDR3 nucleotides are TGTGCCAGCAGCCCCTTTGGGGTTCAAGAGACCCAGTACTTC.

The chain combines TRBV19 with TRBJ1-5, with 9 bases aligning to TRBD1. This CDR3 has 16 residues. CDR1 and CDR2 from the germline V gene are LNHDA and SQIVND (reference sequence). Losses at the gene ends were 7 bases for V and 7 bases for J; bases not matched to a gene: 14. DNA of the CDR3: TGTGCCAGTACCCCGGACAGGGGACGTTATAACCAGCCCCAGCATTTT. It specifies CASTPDRGRYNQPQHF.

This clonotype was picked up a small number of times. This sequence joins TRBV2 and TRBJ1-2; unclear D gene. Germline values: CDR1 SNHLY, CDR2 FYNNEI. V was clipped by 3 bases and J by 5 bases, with 10 bases between them. The CDR3 is made up of 13 amino acids. CDR3 coding DNA: TGTGCCAGCAGTGAGGACTTTTCTTATGGCTACACCTTC. This encodes CASSEDFSYGYTF.